This entry lists 19 T cell receptor beta chains sequenced from one sample in a study of blood T cells in healthy people across ages (dated by TCRdb to 2015 to 2017). Library creation used 5' RACE. Instrument on record: Illumina HiSeq 2500. The second PCR ran for about 7 to 11 cycles and used a J-beta primer mix along with a sample-barcoded 5' primer. In-frame beta chains were kept once TCRdb had trimmed the public reads at Q25 with fastp and called clones with MiXCR. Rows matching on CDR3 protein sequence are summarized as one entry with the most common DNA and genes. This sample lists about 1.8 million distinct CDR3 sequences; roughly 49% were detected once. The ten largest make up approximately 2% of the sample. The source material was blood. The source of these receptors is a woman in her thirties or forties in good health.

This chain connects TRBV7-8 to TRBJ1-5, with 7 bases fitting TRBD1. V lost 5 bases and J lost 3; bases outside the gene matches: 7. CDR1 and CDR2 from the germline V gene are SGHVS and FQNEAQ. The CDR3 runs to 15 residues. This chain's CDR3 is CASSSQGQPNQPQHF. Here the CDR3 DNA reads TGTGCCAGCAGCAGCCAGGGACAGCCCAATCAGCCCCAGCATTTT.

The chain is built from TRBV6-5 and TRBJ2-7, with D unresolved. Germline V gene lookup returns CDR1 MNHEY and CDR2 SVGAGI. V gave up 0 bases and J gave up 2 bases, with 17 bases separating them. The CDR3 sequence is 17 residues long. CDR3 nucleotides: TGTGCCAGCAGTTACTCGACCCAAAAATTTAAGCCCTACGAGCAGTACTTC. This sequence encodes CASSYSTQKFKPYEQYF.

This clonotype has just a few counts. Here the CDR3 reads CASSQAETGSSGANVLTF. The CDR3 DNA reads as TGCGCCAGCAGCCAAGCTGAGACAGGTAGCTCTGGGGCCAACGTCCTGACTTTC. J is TRBJ2-6 and V is TRBV4-3, with D tentatively TRBD1 (6 bases). The CDR3 spans 18 residues. V was shortened by 1 base and J by 0 bases, with 13 bases between the two germline ends. CDR1 and CDR2 from the germline V gene are LGHNA and YSLEER.

This clonotype has at least ten counts. The junction does not match germline at one end; this may be a read error. The chain employs TRBV5-1 and TRBJ2-5, with D possibly TRBD1 on 6 matching bases. This CDR3 has 14 residues. Germline V CDR1 and CDR2: SGHRS, YFSETQ. CDR3 residues: CASSLGTIQETQYF. Written as DNA, the CDR3 is TGTGCCAGCAGCCTAGGGACAATCCAAGAGACCCAGTACTTC.

This clonotype was seen more than once but under ten times. This chain uses TRBV4-2 with TRBJ1-2; tentative D call: TRBD1 (5 bases). The CDR3 is made up of 13 amino acids. Germline V gives CDR1 LGHNA, CDR2 YNFKEQ. Trimming stripped 1 base from V and 10 bases from J, with 13 bases between. The CDR3 loop is CASSQVGVGPYTF. Written as DNA, the CDR3 is TGTGCCAGCAGCCAAGTGGGAGTGGGGCCCTACACCTTC.

This chain links TRBV29-1 with TRBJ2-1; D is undetermined. V was pared by 4 bases and J by 9 bases, with 16 bases between. Germline lookup yields CDR1 SQVTM and CDR2 ANQGSEA. This CDR3 region has 13 residues. DNA of the CDR3: TGCAGCGTTGTCGACGGTAGTGCCTCTGAGCAGTTCTTC. Its translation: CSVVDGSASEQFF.

This clonotype was counted between two and nine times. The genes are TRBV5-1 and TRBJ1-2, with D hard to call. Trimming shortened V by 0 bases and J by 3 bases, and 6 bases separated the two germline ends. The germline V gene encodes CDR1 SGHRS and CDR2 YFSETQ. This CDR3 has 13 amino acids. In nucleotides, the CDR3 is TGCGCCAGCAGCTTGGACACCGACTATGGCTACACCTTC. As protein: CASSLDTDYGYTF.

The CDR3 is CASGPGGNTQYF. DNA for the CDR3: TGTGCCAGCGGCCCGGGAGGAAATACGCAGTATTTT. The chain is built from TRBV9 and TRBJ2-3; TRBD2 matches at 7 bases. Germline CDR1 SGDLS, CDR2 YYNGEE. The CDR3 length is 12 residues. Unmatched junction bases numbered 6, after V lost 7 bases and J lost 7 bases.

This clonotype was detected many times. J is TRBJ1-2 and V is TRBV12-3 or TRBV12-4, with D tentatively TRBD1 (5 bases). This CDR3 is 14 amino acids long. V lost 4 bases and J 5 bases, leaving 14 bases between the germline ends. For the CDR3, the DNA is TGTGCCAGCAGTTCCGGTACAGGTGGTTATGGCTACACCTTC. Translating gives CASSSGTGGYGYTF.

This clonotype was found a few times. This sequence joins TRBV24-1 and TRBJ1-2; a possible D gene is TRBD1 (5 bases). Trimming cost V 0 bases and J 9 bases, with 10 bases left between them. Germline lookup yields CDR1 KGHDR and CDR2 SFDVKD. The CDR3 runs 13 residues. The CDR3 DNA follows: TGTGCCACCAGTGATTTGCAAACGGACAGCTACACCTTC. Translating gives CATSDLQTDSYTF.

The chain has TRBV28 and TRBJ2-5; no clear D. V lost 1 base and J 2 bases, leaving 20 bases between the germline ends. The germline gives CDR1 MDHEN, CDR2 SYDVKM. The CDR3 has 18 residues. CDR3 amino acids: CASSLSPAVHPGQETQYF. CDR3 nucleotide sequence: TGTGCCAGCAGTTTATCCCCGGCGGTCCATCCAGGACAAGAGACCCAGTACTTC.

The chain employs TRBV27 and TRBJ2-7, with D unresolved. CDR3 length: 15 amino acids. The germline gives CDR1 MNHEY, CDR2 SMNVEV (reference sequence). Trimming pared 3 bases from V and 5 bases from J, leaving 17 bases between. In DNA, the CDR3 is TGTGCCAGCAGTTTGGCAGCAAGCGCACGGAACGAGCAGTACTTC. As protein: CASSLAASARNEQYF.

Note on this clonotype: This may stem from a read error, because a much larger clone lies one nucleotide away. This chain connects TRBV27 to TRBJ2-4, with D perhaps matching TRBD1 (5 bases). The CDR3 has 14 residues. Germline loops: CDR1 MNHEY, CDR2 SMNVEV (reference sequence). Trimming stripped 5 bases from V and 0 bases from J, with 8 bases between. In nucleotides, the CDR3 is TGTGCCAGCAGTGTAGGGGTAGCCAAAAACATTCAGTACTTC. Its translation is CASSVGVAKNIQYF.

This clonotype was recorded a few times. The rearrangement joins TRBV3-1 to TRBJ2-1; 11 nucleotides match TRBD2. Germline loops: CDR1 LGHDT, CDR2 YNNKEL (reference sequence). The CDR3 covers 19 residues. The V segment lost 1 base and the J segment 3 bases; nucleotides outside the gene matches: 11. The CDR3 protein is CASSQGKFSGGGFYNEQFF. The CDR3 nucleotides read TGTGCCAGCAGCCAAGGAAAATTTAGCGGGGGGGGATTCTACAATGAGCAGTTCTTC.

The genes are TRBV6-1 and TRBJ2-1; 11 nucleotides match TRBD1. The germline V gene encodes CDR1 MNHNS and CDR2 SASEGT. Germline trimming cut 5 bases from V and 5 bases from J; bases unmatched to any gene: 11. CDR3 length: 17 amino acids. The CDR3 DNA reads TGTGCCAGCAGTAACGCCATTGGGACAGGGGGAGACAATGAGCAGTTCTTC. Its translation is CASSNAIGTGGDNEQFF.

This clonotype was seen more than once but under ten times. The chain is built from TRBV2 and TRBJ2-5, with a possible D match to TRBD2 (7 bases). The V end lost 7 bases, the J end lost 4 bases, and 16 bases lay between the germline ends. This CDR3 comprises 14 residues. Germline CDR1 is SNHLY and CDR2 is FYNNEI. CDR3 amino acids: CASMKGGALETQYF. CDR3 DNA sequence: TGTGCCAGCATGAAAGGGGGGGCCCTAGAGACCCAGTACTTC.

V usage is TRBV28 and J usage is TRBJ2-1; 8 positions match TRBD1. The germline gives CDR1 MDHEN, CDR2 SYDVKM. This CDR3 contains 15 residues. With V trimmed by 8 bases and J by 8 bases, 14 bases remained unmatched. The CDR3: CASAMTGAEFYEQFF. As DNA, the CDR3 is TGTGCCAGCGCGATGACAGGGGCGGAGTTCTATGAGCAGTTCTTC.

As for this clonotype: The junction differs from germline at one of its ends, possibly a read error. This CDR3 reads CASSPTHPGQGYNEQFF. As DNA, the CDR3 is TGTGCTAGCAGCCCAACCCATCCGGGACAGGGTTACAATGAGCAGTTCTTC. This sequence joins TRBV7-7 and TRBJ2-1; 9 positions match TRBD1. CDR1 is SSHAT, CDR2 FNYEAQ, per germline (reference sequence). The length of the CDR3 is 17 residues.

V gene TRBV6-6 combines with J gene TRBJ2-5; 11 positions match TRBD2. Germline V gene data show CDR1 as MNHNY and CDR2 as SVGAGI (reference sequence). The CDR3 sequence is 13 residues long. After removal of 10 bases from V and 5 bases from J, the junction contained 6 bases not matched to a gene. CDR3 DNA: TGTGCCACCTTAGCGGGAGGGGGGGAGACCCAGTACTTC. This translates into CATLAGGGETQYF.